One and the same sample provided the 19 T cell receptor beta chains below, sequenced in a study of blood T cell repertoires in COVID-19. Profiled with immunoSEQ multiplex PCR; TCRdb holds only in-frame clones, not every one. Altogether approximately 140,000 clones are present, 87% being singletons, with the ten largest covering about 4%. The sequenced material came from peripheral blood. The receptors were sampled from a woman in her sixties or seventies with active or convalescent COVID-19.

The J gene is TRBJ1-4, the V gene TRBV19; D is possibly TRBD1 (5 bases). CDR3 length equals 15 residues. Trimming removed 4 bases from V and 4 bases from J, with 13 bases in between. Per the germline V gene, CDR1 is LNHDA and CDR2 is SQIVND (reference sequence). The CDR3 nucleotides read TGTGCCAGTAGTAGAGAGATCGGACATAATGAAAAACTGTTTTTT. Its translation is CASSREIGHNEKLFF.

For the CDR3, the DNA is TGTGCCAGTAGAAATCTCGGGGGGACCTACAATGAGCAGTTCTTC. Translated, it gives CASRNLGGTYNEQFF. This sequence joins TRBV19 and TRBJ2-1; 7 nucleotides line up with TRBD2. The germline CDR1 and CDR2 sequences are LNHDA and SQIVND (reference sequence). The ends lost 6 bases at V and 2 bases at J; junction bases unmatched: 7. This CDR3 contains 15 residues.

This chain uses TRBV21-1 with TRBJ1-5. TRBV21-1 is reported as a pseudogene. The CDR3 is made up of 16 amino acids. The CDR3 DNA sequence: TGTGCCAGCAGCGGGGGAGGAGGGGAGAGGAATCAGCCCCAGCATTTT. Translation: CASSGGGGERNQPQHF.

CDR3 sequence reads: CASSLEGQKDQPQHF. For the CDR3, the DNA is TGCGCCAGCAGCTTGGAAGGACAGAAGGATCAGCCCCAGCATTTT. The J gene is TRBJ1-5, the V gene TRBV5-1; tentative D call: TRBD1 (6 bases). Trimming removed 0 bases at V and 5 bases at J, with 12 bases between. The CDR3 extends over 15 amino acids. Germline V gene data show CDR1 as SGHRS and CDR2 as YFSETQ.

This chain uses TRBV14 with TRBJ1-2; the D is unclear. Germline CDR1 is SGHDN and CDR2 is FVKESK. The CDR3 is 13 amino acids. V lost 3 bases to trimming and J lost 4 bases, with 9 bases between them. The CDR3 reads CASSQGRVYGYTF. CDR3 sequence (DNA): TGTGCCAGCAGCCAGGGGAGGGTCTATGGCTACACCTTC.

This sequence joins TRBV6-2 or TRBV6-3 and TRBJ2-1; 7 positions agree with TRBD1. Germline values: CDR1 MNHEY, CDR2 SVGEGT. V shed 4 bases and J 5 bases; nucleotides not matched to a gene: 8. The CDR3 sequence is 15 residues long. The CDR3 loop reads CASSSHDRVDNEQFF. CDR3 nucleotides: TGTGCCAGCAGTTCCCACGACAGGGTGGACAATGAGCAGTTCTTC.

CDR3 sequence reads: CASSHRVGYTEAFF. CDR3 DNA: TGTGCCAGCAGCCACAGGGTAGGGTACACTGAAGCTTTCTTT. The chain has TRBV3-1 (or the pseudogene TRBV3-2) and TRBJ1-1; D is perhaps TRBD1 (5 bases). With 3 bases removed from V and 3 bases from J, the gap between germline ends came to 11 bases. The CDR3 is made up of 14 amino acids. CDR1 LGHDT and CDR2 YNNKEL come from the germline V gene (reference sequence).

The chain combines TRBV19 with TRBJ1-6; D may be TRBD1 (5 bases). The CDR3 totals 16 residues. The germline CDR1 and CDR2 sequences are LNHDA and SQIVND (reference sequence). Deletions cut 5 bases from V and 4 bases from J, with 15 bases between. The CDR3 DNA follows: TGTGCCAGTAGTCCCCGGACACAAGTGTATAATTCACCCCTCCACTTT. Amino acid sequence: CASSPRTQVYNSPLHF.

The chain has TRBV5-1 and TRBJ2-5, with 10 bases aligning to TRBD2. Trimming at V came to 4 bases and at J to 5 bases, leaving 8 bases not matched to a gene. Germline values: CDR1 SGHRS, CDR2 YFSETQ. This CDR3 spans 15 amino acids. CDR3 DNA: TGCGCCAGCAGCCGGAGCGGGGGGGCCGGCGAGACCCAGTACTTC. It translates to CASSRSGGAGETQYF.

The V and J genes are TRBV7-3 and TRBJ2-1, with D perhaps TRBD2 (7 bases). This CDR3 region has 15 residues. The V end was cut by 2 bases, the J end by 2 bases, with 10 bases between. Germline CDR1 SGHTA, CDR2 FQGTGA. CDR3 nucleotides: TGTGCCAGCAGCTTATCGGGGGGCGCCTACAATGAGCAGTTCTTC. It codes for CASSLSGGAYNEQFF.

The rearrangement joins TRBV6-5 to TRBJ1-4, with 11 bases identical to TRBD1. V lost 4 bases to trimming and J lost 8 bases; unmatched junction nucleotides: 3. The germline CDR1 and CDR2 sequences are MNHEY and SVGAGI. CDR3 length equals 14 residues. DNA of the CDR3: TGTGCCAGCAGTTGGGGACAGGGGGGGGAAAAACTGTTTTTT. This sequence encodes CASSWGQGGEKLFF.

The chain joins TRBV2 to TRBJ1-4; 8 bases align to TRBD1. CDR1 is SNHLY, CDR2 FYNNEI, per germline. The V gene end was trimmed by 2 bases and the J gene end by 0 bases; junction bases not matched to a gene: 5. The CDR3 extends over 17 amino acids. The CDR3 is CASSEPGQVATNEKLFF. As DNA, the CDR3 is TGTGCCAGCAGTGAACCGGGACAGGTGGCAACTAATGAAAAACTGTTTTTT. Full variable domain (remainder filled in from reference TRBV2 and TRBJ1-4): EPEVTQTPSHQVTQMGQEVILRCVPISNHLYFYWYRQILGQKVEFLVSFYNNEISEKSEIFDDQFSVERPDGSNFTLKIRSTKLEDSAMYFCASSEPGQVATNEKLFFGSGTQLSVL.

The rearrangement uses TRBV2 and TRBJ2-2; no clear D gene. This CDR3 has 12 residues. Germline assignment: CDR1 SNHLY and CDR2 FYNNEI. V lost 9 bases and J 7 bases, leaving 12 bases between the germline ends. The CDR3 loop reads CASGEDGGELFF. CDR3 sequence (DNA): TGTGCCAGTGGAGAGGATGGCGGGGAGCTGTTTTTT.

The rearrangement uses TRBV7-8 and TRBJ2-3; D possibly corresponds to TRBD1 (5 bases). Trimming shortened V by 3 bases and J by 4 bases, and 11 bases separated the two germline ends. Germline V gives CDR1 SGHVS, CDR2 FQNEAQ. This CDR3 spans 14 amino acids. CDR3 in amino acids: CASSFRPGPDTQYF. The CDR3 DNA sequence: TGTGCCAGCAGCTTCCGCCCAGGGCCAGATACGCAGTATTTT.

The J gene is TRBJ1-2, the V gene TRBV10-3; tentative D call: TRBD1 (5 bases). V was trimmed by 4 bases and J by 7 bases, leaving 16 bases between them. Germline values: CDR1 ENHRY, CDR2 SYGVKD. The CDR3 is made up of 14 amino acids. CDR3 residues: CAISGQGQVSGYTF. In DNA, the CDR3 is TGTGCCATCAGTGGGCAGGGCCAAGTCTCTGGCTACACCTTC.

The genes are TRBV2 and TRBJ1-1, with D perhaps TRBD1 (6 bases). CDR3 length: 14 residues. Germline V gene sequence: CDR1 SNHLY, CDR2 FYNNEI. The V end was cut by 5 bases, the J end by 5 bases, with 15 bases between. CDR3 residues: CASSSQGLGTEAFF. The CDR3 region has the DNA TGTGCCAGCAGTAGCCAGGGGTTGGGGACTGAAGCTTTCTTT.

V is TRBV19 and J is TRBJ2-2; D gene ambiguous. Germline assignment: CDR1 LNHDA and CDR2 SQIVND (reference sequence). The ends were cut back, 6 bases at V and 4 bases at J, with 18 bases in the middle. This CDR3 is built from 16 residues. The CDR3 coding sequence is TGTGCCAGTAGCAGCCTAGGTACCTGGAGCACCGGGGAGCTGTTTTTT. It yields the protein CASSSLGTWSTGELFF.

V is TRBV9 and J is TRBJ2-3; 9 bases agree with TRBD2. The CDR3 contains 16 residues. Per the germline V gene, CDR1 is SGDLS and CDR2 is YYNGEE. The J segment lost 3 bases and the V segment lost 0 bases, leaving 5 bases of the junction unmatched. DNA for the CDR3: TGTGCCAGCAGCGTAGGGTCTAGCGGGAAAACAGATACGCAGTATTTT. Residues: CASSVGSSGKTDTQYF.

This clone was recorded only once. The V call is TRBV4-1, the J call TRBJ1-1, with no clear D. The CDR3 has 13 residues. From germline, CDR1 is MGHRA and CDR2 YSYEKL. The V end was cut by 4 bases, the J end by 5 bases, with 11 bases between. The CDR3 is CASSRSPGTEAFF. The CDR3 nucleotides read TGCGCCAGCAGCCGGAGCCCGGGAACTGAAGCTTTCTTT.